Reported below is one T cell receptor beta chain. Antigen specificity is unknown. Germline loops: CDR1 SGHAT, CDR2 FQNNGV. The CDR3 totals 15 residues. The V segment lost 8 bases and the J segment 4 bases; nucleotides outside the gene matches: 8. Primers covering all TCR V genes were used in emulsion RT-PCR on CD8+ T cells. Unpaired genes were suppressed by blocking oligonucleotides during a second nested PCR. TCRdb passed the emulsion pairing reads through MiXCR, listing each CDR3 protein once. In the table there are about 40,000 distinct CDR3 sequences, about 48% of which are singletons. The data originate from a study of T cell repertoires in breast cancer. Study details: Controls were nine healthy donors. Findings and limits, study-wide: TRBV7 predominance in shared TCRs may reflect tumor recognition or mispriming. Tumor-free sentinel nodes shared only approximately 1.9% of tumor TCRs; involved nodes shared 7.5% to 8.5%. Fewer than 20 TCR pairs recurred across seven or more tumors but rarely in control blood.

The V call is TRBV11-2, the J call TRBJ2-1; TRBD2 matches at 10 bases. Source material: CD8+ T cells. This sequence originates from a pool of human donors with breast cancer or a healthy control (not recorded which). The CDR3 region is CASATGTSEYNEQFF. In DNA, the CDR3 is TGTGCCAGCGCAACCGGGACTAGCGAGTACAATGAGCAGTTCTTC.